The following is a T cell receptor (beta chain) sequence with its context. Sequencing used immunoSEQ multiplex PCR; TCRdb keeps in-frame clones, though not all of them. Among roughly 220,000 clones listed, 86% were seen once. This specimen belongs to a study of blood T cell repertoires in COVID-19. Trimming at V came to 5 bases and at J to 5 bases, leaving 23 bases not matched to a gene. CDR1 and CDR2 from the germline V gene are SQVTM and ANQGSEA. This CDR3 has 18 amino acids. The sequenced sample was peripheral blood. This receptor was identified in a man in his thirties or forties who had recovered from COVID-19. The chain has TRBV29-1 and TRBJ2-5, with 7 positions matching TRBD2. The CDR3 DNA reads TGCAGCGTTTTAGGTGCCTTAGCGGGCTACCCGGTCGGGGAGACCCAGTACTTC. This encodes CSVLGALAGYPVGETQYF.